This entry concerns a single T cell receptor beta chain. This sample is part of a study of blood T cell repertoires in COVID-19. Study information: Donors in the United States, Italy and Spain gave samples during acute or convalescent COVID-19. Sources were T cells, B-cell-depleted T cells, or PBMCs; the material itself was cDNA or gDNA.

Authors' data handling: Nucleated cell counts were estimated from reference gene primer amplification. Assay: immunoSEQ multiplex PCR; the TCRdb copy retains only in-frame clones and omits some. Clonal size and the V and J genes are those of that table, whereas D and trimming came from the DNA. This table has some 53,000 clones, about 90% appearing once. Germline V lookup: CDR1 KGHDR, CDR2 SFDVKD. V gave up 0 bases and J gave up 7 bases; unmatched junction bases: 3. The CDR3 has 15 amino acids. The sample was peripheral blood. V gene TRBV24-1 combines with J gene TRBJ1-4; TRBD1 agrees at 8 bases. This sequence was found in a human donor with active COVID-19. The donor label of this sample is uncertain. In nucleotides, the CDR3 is TGTGCCACCAGTGATTTGACAGGGGGAGTTGAAAAACTGTTTTTT. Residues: CATSDLTGGVEKLFF.